These 16 T cell receptor beta chains originate from one sample sequenced in a study of blood T cell repertoires in COVID-19. Profiled with immunoSEQ multiplex PCR; TCRdb holds only in-frame clones, not every one. Of around 60,000 clones in the sample, around 83% were seen once. The material sequenced was peripheral blood. These receptors all stem from a woman of 80 years or more with acute or convalescent COVID-19.

The V and J genes are TRBV28 and TRBJ1-4, with 8 bases lining up with TRBD1. The ends lost 3 bases at V and 8 bases at J; junction bases unmatched: 8. CDR1 MDHEN and CDR2 SYDVKM come from the germline V gene. The CDR3 runs 15 residues. The CDR3 nucleotides are TGTGCCAGCAGTTTTAGAGTGGCAGGGGGCGAAAAACTGTTTTTT. Its translation: CASSFRVAGGEKLFF.

This chain uses TRBV6-4 with TRBJ2-1; 13 bases map to TRBD2. Germline values: CDR1 MRHNA, CDR2 SNTAGT. The CDR3 consists of 15 residues. V gave up 3 bases and J gave up 7 bases; unmatched junction bases: 3. The CDR3 nucleotides are TGTGCCAGCAGTGAAGGACTAGCGGGAGCAAATGAGCAGTTCTTC. It yields the protein CASSEGLAGANEQFF.

The chain uses TRBV7-6 and TRBJ2-7; 10 bases agree with TRBD2. V was pared by 5 bases and J by 2 bases, with 9 bases of the junction left unmatched. Germline CDR1 reads SGHVS; CDR2 reads FNYEAQ. The CDR3 runs 16 residues. CDR3 nucleotide sequence: TGTGCCAGCAGCCCACTCACTAGCGGGGTTGCCTACGAGCAGTACTTC. This encodes CASSPLTSGVAYEQYF.

In its sample, this clone is medium-sized (0.01 to 0.1%). The chain joins TRBV10-1 to TRBJ2-4; 7 positions agree with TRBD1. The CDR3 is 14 residues long. V lost 5 bases, J lost 8 bases, and 9 bases stayed unmatched. The germline gives CDR1 WNHNN, CDR2 SYGVQD (reference sequence). The CDR3 spells CASSTLRDRDIQYF. The CDR3 DNA sequence: TGCGCCAGCAGTACTCTCCGGGACAGAGACATTCAGTACTTC.

The rearrangement uses TRBV29-1 and TRBJ2-7, with 7 bases fitting TRBD1. V dropped 4 bases and J dropped 4; count of bases not matched to a gene: 13. Germline CDR1 reads SQVTM; CDR2 reads ANQGSEA. The CDR3 is made up of 15 amino acids. CDR3 coding DNA: TGCAGCGTTGTAGGGGGCCCTCAACCTTCGTACGAGCAGTACTTC. This encodes CSVVGGPQPSYEQYF.

The chain combines TRBV18 with TRBJ2-1; 9 nucleotides agree with TRBD1. With 3 bases clipped from V and 5 bases from J, the junction kept 5 bases outside the gene matches. This CDR3 is 15 amino acids long. Germline V gene data show CDR1 as KGHSH and CDR2 as LQKENI. DNA of the CDR3: TGTGCCAGCTCACCTCTAGGGACAGGGAACAATGAGCAGTTCTTC. Its translation: CASSPLGTGNNEQFF.

The rearrangement uses TRBV2 and TRBJ1-4; tentatively, D is TRBD1 (5 bases). Germline CDR1 is SNHLY and CDR2 is FYNNEI. The CDR3 totals 14 residues. Between the trimmed V and J ends, which lost 7 bases and 8 bases, there was a span of 17 bases. Here the CDR3 reads CASTPGRVREKLFF. CDR3 coding DNA: TGTGCCAGCACTCCGGGCAGGGTGAGGGAAAAACTGTTTTTT.

A few counts support this clone. The chain has TRBV5-4 and TRBJ2-7; 15 bases map to TRBD2. The CDR3 loop spans 17 amino acids. Trimming took 5 bases from V and 2 from J; bases not matched to a gene: 8. CDR1 is SGHNT, CDR2 YYREEE, per germline (reference sequence). The CDR3 loop is CASSPPGTSGRTYEQYF. CDR3 in DNA: TGTGCCAGCAGTCCACCCGGGACTAGCGGGAGGACCTACGAGCAGTACTTC.

V gene TRBV7-9 combines with J gene TRBJ1-2; tentatively, D is TRBD1 (5 bases). Germline V CDR1 and CDR2: SEHNR, FQNEAQ (reference sequence). The CDR3 contains 13 residues. Trimming shortened V by 5 bases and J by 0 bases, and 7 bases separated the two germline ends. CDR3 amino acids: CASSQGSNYGYTF. In DNA, the CDR3 is TGTGCCAGCAGCCAGGGTTCTAACTATGGCTACACCTTC.

This rearrangement joins TRBV9 to TRBJ2-2; D ambiguous. This CDR3 is built from 13 residues. In germline, CDR1 is SGDLS, CDR2 YYNGEE. The V end lost 4 bases, the J end lost 4 bases, and 8 bases lay between the germline ends. The CDR3 DNA reads as TGTGCCAGCAGCAGCCGAACCACCGGGGAGCTGTTTTTT. This sequence encodes CASSSRTTGELFF.

This chain connects TRBV7-9 to TRBJ1-1, with unresolved D. There are 13 residues in the CDR3. Trimming took off 3 bases at V and 1 base at J, with 6 bases between the two ends. Germline values: CDR1 SEHNR, CDR2 FQNEAQ (reference sequence). Written as DNA, the CDR3 is TGTGCCAGCAGCTTCGGTGGGAACACTGAAGCTTTCTTT. Encoded protein: CASSFGGNTEAFF.

The chain employs TRBV5-1 and TRBJ2-7; perhaps TRBD1 as D (6 bases). V lost 0 bases to trimming and J lost 3 bases, with 13 bases between them. CDR3 size: 15 residues. Looked up from germline, CDR1 is SGHRS and CDR2 is YFSETQ. CDR3 bases: TGCGCCAGCAGCTTGGCCGTCGGGACAAACTACGAGCAGTACTTC. Its protein is CASSLAVGTNYEQYF.

The chain joins TRBV5-4 to TRBJ1-6, with D possibly being TRBD1 (5 bases). The CDR3 totals 18 residues. The germline V gene encodes CDR1 SGHNT and CDR2 YYREEE (reference sequence). V shed 2 bases and J shed 7 bases, with 22 bases lying between them. The CDR3 DNA reads as TGTGCCAGCAGCTTAGCGATTCGGGGGAGCAGGAAAAATTCACCCCTCCACTTT. Translating it yields CASSLAIRGSRKNSPLHF.

This clone was seen only once. This chain uses TRBV30 with TRBJ2-3; D remains unclear. V lost 2 bases, J lost 5 bases, and 11 bases lay in between. Germline CDR1 is GTSNPN and CDR2 is SVGIG (reference sequence). The CDR3 spans 13 residues. The CDR3, as DNA: TGTGCCTGGAGTTCGGCTAGAAGAGATACGCAGTATTTT. Its protein product is CAWSSARRDTQYF.

V gene TRBV21-1 combines with J gene TRBJ2-3; no DNA check was done on the table's D call, TRBD1. TRBV21-1 is a pseudogene. The CDR3 sequence is 16 residues long. CDR3 in amino acids: CASSKDTGSCSDTQYF. The CDR3 DNA is TGTGCCAGCAGCAAAGACACAGGGAGTTGTTCTGATACGCAGTATTTT.

The rearrangement uses TRBV6-5 and TRBJ2-7, with TRBD2 identical over 11 bases. The CDR3 has 15 amino acids. Looked up from germline, CDR1 is MNHEY and CDR2 is SVGAGI. V trimming: 8 bases; J trimming: 2 bases; junction bases outside the gene matches: 8. The CDR3 loop is CASGPSSGGPYEQYF. CDR3 in DNA: TGTGCCAGCGGCCCCTCTAGCGGGGGGCCCTACGAGCAGTACTTC.